Here is one TCR beta chain with its context. The data were taken from a study of blood T cell repertoires in COVID-19. J gave up 1 base and V 1 base, and 4 bases lay outside the gene matches. Germline V gene data show CDR1 as SGHNT and CDR2 as YYREEE (reference sequence). The CDR3 loop spans 15 amino acids. As processed by the authors: Amplification of reference gene primers was used by the study to estimate nucleated cell counts. The protocol was immunoSEQ multiplex PCR, while the TCRdb copy is restricted to in-frame clones and leaves out a portion. The V and J calls and the clone size are those of that table, but D and trimming were determined from the DNA. The repertoire holds 310,000 or so clones, with roughly 86% as singletons.

The chain employs TRBV5-4 and TRBJ2-5; TRBD2 matches 7 bases. The clonotype originates from a man between 65 and 80 years old with acute or convalescent COVID-19. The specimen sequenced was peripheral blood. CDR3 region: CASSLSQRGQETQYF. CDR3 in DNA: TGTGCCAGCAGCTTGAGCCAGCGGGGCCAAGAGACCCAGTACTTC.